This T cell receptor (beta chain) was identified in a study of vaccination and CD4 T cells after COVID-19. On the study more broadly: Overlapping SARS-CoV-2, HCoV-NL63, HCoV-OC43 and HCoV-229E spike peptides stimulated the cells.

Regarding the study as a whole: It was observed that, in convalescent patients, a median 86.3% of reactive clones arose only post-vaccination.

The sample's treatment: roughly 10-day PBMC culture with coronavirus spike peptide pools or control peptides (ViraFEST assay). The assay that was used to sequence DNA from cultured CD4+ T cells was the Oncomine TCR Beta short-read assay. MiXCR was run by TCRdb on the PCR reads, yielding one entry per CDR3 protein. The profile covers 15,000 or so distinct CDR3 sequences, with about 44% appearing a single time and around 4% taken by the ten largest. As for this clonotype: Its antigen is still unknown.

The sequencing sample was made of CD4+ T cells from blood, cultured in vitro. The clonotype originates from a human donor who had recovered from COVID-19.

The CDR3 here is CSARDSDLKASQSTDTQYF. The CDR3 nucleotides read TGCAGTGCTAGAGATTCAGATTTGAAGGCAAGCCAGAGCACAGATACGCAGTATTTT. The chain links TRBV20-1 to TRBJ2-3, with D uncertain. The ends were cut back, 0 bases at V and 0 bases at J, with 22 bases in the middle. The CDR3 has 19 amino acids. Germline V gene sequence: CDR1 DFQATT, CDR2 SNEGSKA (reference sequence).